This T cell receptor (beta chain) came from a study of cytomegalovirus exposure and HLA in healthy donors. General study results and limits: The productive fraction for most TCR beta V segments was about 90% or about 30% in an earlier analysis.

With 60 Vbeta and 13 Jbeta primers, the PCR was carried out. In the original processing: Later analysis identified approximately 88 million unique TCR beta chains, 9 million to 12 million shared. Only in-frame clones appear in the TCRdb table, and some are missing; sequencing was by immunoSEQ multiplex PCR. Clone size and V and J calls were adopted from that table, with D and trimming inferred from the DNA. The data show some 190,000 clones, 77% seen once. Comment on this clone: Antigen: not known.

Though nominally healthy at sampling, donors likely had unrecorded immune exposures. The V gene's germline CDR1 is SQVTM and CDR2 ANQGSEA. This CDR3 has 14 amino acids. Losses at the gene ends were 4 bases for V and 4 bases for J; bases not matched to a gene: 4. Sequences were obtained from PBMCs. The source of this sequence is a man between 18 and 35 years old in good health and CMV-seronegative. This sequence joins TRBV29-1 and TRBJ2-3, with 11 positions matching TRBD2. CDR3 amino acids: CSVVAGGPADTQYF. The CDR3, as DNA: TGCAGCGTTGTAGCGGGAGGGCCCGCAGATACGCAGTATTTT.